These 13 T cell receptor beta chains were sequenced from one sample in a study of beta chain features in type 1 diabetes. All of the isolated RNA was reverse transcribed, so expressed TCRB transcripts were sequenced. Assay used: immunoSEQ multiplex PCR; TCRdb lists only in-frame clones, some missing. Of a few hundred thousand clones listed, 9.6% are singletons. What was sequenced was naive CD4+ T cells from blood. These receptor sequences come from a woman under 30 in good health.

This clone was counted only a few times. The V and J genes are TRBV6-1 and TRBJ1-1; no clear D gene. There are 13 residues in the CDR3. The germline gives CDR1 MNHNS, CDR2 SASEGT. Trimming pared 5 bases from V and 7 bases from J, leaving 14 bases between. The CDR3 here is CASSRGEGVEAFF. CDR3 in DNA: TGTGCCAGCAGTAGAGGAGAGGGTGTTGAAGCTTTCTTT.

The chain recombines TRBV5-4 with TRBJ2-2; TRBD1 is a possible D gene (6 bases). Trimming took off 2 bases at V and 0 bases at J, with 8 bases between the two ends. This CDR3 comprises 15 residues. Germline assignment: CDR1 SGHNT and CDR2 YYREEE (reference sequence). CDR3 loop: CASSFRTANTGELFF. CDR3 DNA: TGTGCCAGCAGCTTCCGGACAGCGAACACCGGGGAGCTGTTTTTT.

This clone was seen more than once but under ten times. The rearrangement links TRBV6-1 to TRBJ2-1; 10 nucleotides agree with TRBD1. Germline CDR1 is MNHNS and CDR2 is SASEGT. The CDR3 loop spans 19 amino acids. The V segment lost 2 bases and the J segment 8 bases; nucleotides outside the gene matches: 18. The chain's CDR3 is CASSEWVGGPGQGSDEQFF. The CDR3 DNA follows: TGTGCCAGCAGTGAATGGGTCGGGGGACCGGGACAGGGGTCCGATGAGCAGTTCTTC.

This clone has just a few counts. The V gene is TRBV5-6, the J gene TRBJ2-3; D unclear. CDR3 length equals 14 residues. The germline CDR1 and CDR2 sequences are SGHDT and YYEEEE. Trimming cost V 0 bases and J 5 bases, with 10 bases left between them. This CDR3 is CASSLGPGKDTQYF. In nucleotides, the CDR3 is TGTGCCAGCAGCTTGGGTCCAGGAAAAGATACGCAGTATTTT.

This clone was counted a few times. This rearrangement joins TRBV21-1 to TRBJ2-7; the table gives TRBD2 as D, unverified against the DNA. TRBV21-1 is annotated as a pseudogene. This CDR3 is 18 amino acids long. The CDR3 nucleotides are TGTGCCAGCAGCAAGCCCCCGGGGAATCAAAGCCCCAACTACGAGCAGTACTTC. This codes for CASSKPPGNQSPNYEQYF.

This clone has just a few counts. This CDR3 is CASSSGGGLAKNIQYF. CDR3 coding DNA: TGTGCCAGCAGCTCCGGCGGGGGGTTAGCCAAAAACATTCAGTACTTC. The chain recombines TRBV5-4 with TRBJ2-4; 8 positions match TRBD2. The CDR3 is 16 amino acids. Germline CDR1 and CDR2: SGHNT and YYREEE (reference sequence). V lost 3 bases and J lost 0; bases outside the gene matches: 5.

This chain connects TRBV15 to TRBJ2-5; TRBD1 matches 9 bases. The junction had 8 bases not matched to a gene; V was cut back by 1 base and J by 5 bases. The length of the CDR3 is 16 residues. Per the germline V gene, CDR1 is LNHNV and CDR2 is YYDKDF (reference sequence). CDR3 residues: CATSRGRTGVGETQYF. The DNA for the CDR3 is TGTGCCACCAGCAGAGGGAGGACAGGGGTGGGGGAGACCCAGTACTTC.

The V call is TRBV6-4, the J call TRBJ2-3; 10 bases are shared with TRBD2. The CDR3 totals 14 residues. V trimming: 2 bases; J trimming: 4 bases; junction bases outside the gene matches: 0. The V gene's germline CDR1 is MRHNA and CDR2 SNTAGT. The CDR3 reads CASSDGTSADTQYF. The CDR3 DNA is TGTGCCAGCAGTGACGGGACTAGCGCAGATACGCAGTATTTT.

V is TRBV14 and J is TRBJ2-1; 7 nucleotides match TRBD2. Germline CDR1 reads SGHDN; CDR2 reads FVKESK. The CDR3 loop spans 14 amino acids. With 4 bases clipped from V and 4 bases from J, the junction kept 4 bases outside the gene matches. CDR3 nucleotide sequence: TGTGCCAGCAGCCTAACTAGCGCATACAATGAGCAGTTCTTC. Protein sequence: CASSLTSAYNEQFF.

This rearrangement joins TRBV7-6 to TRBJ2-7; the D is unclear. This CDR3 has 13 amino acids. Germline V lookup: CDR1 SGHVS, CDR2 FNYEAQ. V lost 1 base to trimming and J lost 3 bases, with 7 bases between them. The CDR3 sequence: CASSLDLLYEQYF. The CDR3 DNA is TGTGCCAGCAGCTTAGACTTACTCTACGAGCAGTACTTC.

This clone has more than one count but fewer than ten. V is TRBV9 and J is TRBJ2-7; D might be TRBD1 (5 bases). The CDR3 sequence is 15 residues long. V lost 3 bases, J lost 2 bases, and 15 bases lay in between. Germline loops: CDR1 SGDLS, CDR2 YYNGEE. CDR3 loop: CASSANTGLTYEQYF. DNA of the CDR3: TGTGCCAGCAGCGCGAATACAGGCCTGACCTACGAGCAGTACTTC.

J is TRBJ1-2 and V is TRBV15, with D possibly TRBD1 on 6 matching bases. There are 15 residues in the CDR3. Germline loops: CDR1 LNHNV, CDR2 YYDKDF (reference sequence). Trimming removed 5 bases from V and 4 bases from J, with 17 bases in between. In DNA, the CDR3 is TGTGCCACCAGCCCCGGGGGGCAGCGAATCTATGGCTACACCTTC. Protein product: CATSPGGQRIYGYTF.

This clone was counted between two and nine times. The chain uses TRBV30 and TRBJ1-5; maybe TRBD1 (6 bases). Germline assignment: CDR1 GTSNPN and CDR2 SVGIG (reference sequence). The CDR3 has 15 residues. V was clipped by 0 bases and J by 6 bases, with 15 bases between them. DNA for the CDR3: TGTGCCTGGAGTGTAACAGGGTTCAGCCCTCAGCCCCAGCATTTT. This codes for CAWSVTGFSPQPQHF.